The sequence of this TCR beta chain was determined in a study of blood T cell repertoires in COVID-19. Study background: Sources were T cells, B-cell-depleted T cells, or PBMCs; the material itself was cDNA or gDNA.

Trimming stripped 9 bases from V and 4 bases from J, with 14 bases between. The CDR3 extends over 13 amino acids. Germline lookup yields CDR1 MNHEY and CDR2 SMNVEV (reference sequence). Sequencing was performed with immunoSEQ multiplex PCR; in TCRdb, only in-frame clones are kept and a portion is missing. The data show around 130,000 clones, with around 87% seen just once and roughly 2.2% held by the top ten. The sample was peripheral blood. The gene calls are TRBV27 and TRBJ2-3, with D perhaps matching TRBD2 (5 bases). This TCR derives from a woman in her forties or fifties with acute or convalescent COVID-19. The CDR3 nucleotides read TGTGCCAGTACCGACTATCCCCCAGATACGCAGTATTTT. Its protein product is CASTDYPPDTQYF.